This TCR beta chain was identified during a study of T cell repertoires in ileal Crohn's disease. As for the study in general: Surgery for a complication: stricturing in around 60%, penetrating in about 39%. Findings and limits, study-wide: Clonality above 26.8% at surgery always came with endoscopic recurrence.

Produced via immunoSEQ multiplex PCR; TCRdb's table is partial and in-frame only. The sample records 5,000 to 6,500 clones, around 80% being singletons. Turning to this clone: The antigen remains undetermined.

Germline V lookup: CDR1 KGHSH, CDR2 LQKENI. V dropped 4 bases and J dropped 5; count of bases not matched to a gene: 2. The CDR3 has 13 amino acids. This sequence originates from an adult with Crohn's disease. Sequenced input: ileal tissue. V is TRBV18 and J is TRBJ2-5; 9 bases agree with TRBD1. CDR3 nucleotide sequence: TGTGCCAGCTCACTCGGACAGGGGGAGACCCAGTACTTC. The encoded protein is CASSLGQGETQYF.